This T cell receptor beta chain is from a study of T cells expressing NK-cell markers. Study summary: Seven sequenced donors out of eight were HCMV-seropositive, one seronegative.

The germline V gene has CDR1 MNHEY and CDR2 SVGAGI. The CDR3 loop spans 14 amino acids. Template switching by 5'RACE with UMIs generated the TCR beta cDNA. From the 5' RACE reads, TCRdb lists one entry per CDR3 protein and no DNA. The table lists 500,000 or so distinct CDR3 sequences. The receptor's source is a man aged 18 to 30 in good health. The V and J genes are TRBV6-5 and TRBJ2-7. Material for sequencing was blood T cells: a sorted CD56 or NKG2C T cell subset, CD4+ or CD8+ T cells, or bulk PBMC T cells (not recorded which). This chain's CDR3 is CASSYSIWSHEQYF.